This entry lists 27 T cell receptor beta chains sequenced from one sample in a study of blood T cell repertoires in COVID-19. The assay was immunoSEQ multiplex PCR, and TCRdb's table has in-frame clones only and misses some. The table has a few hundred thousand clones, about 81% seen once. Source material: PBMCs or T cells enriched from blood (not recorded which). These receptors all stem from a middle-aged man who had recovered from COVID-19.

This chain joins TRBV5-4 and TRBJ2-5; 9 bases fit TRBD1. The V and J ends lost 2 bases and 5 bases, in that order; junction bases with no gene match: 7. Looked up from germline, CDR1 is SGHNT and CDR2 is YYREEE (reference sequence). The CDR3 contains 15 residues. The DNA for the CDR3 is TGTGCCAGCAGCTTTGGGGACAGGGAGGGGGAGACCCAGTACTTC. This codes for CASSFGDREGETQYF.

The chain couples TRBV30 to TRBJ2-7; 8 bases fit TRBD1. This CDR3 contains 13 residues. Germline lookup yields CDR1 GTSNPN and CDR2 SVGIG (reference sequence). The V segment lost 5 bases and the J segment 7 bases; nucleotides outside the gene matches: 10. CDR3 DNA sequence: TGTGCCTGGGACCCGGGACAGGAGGGTGAGCAGTACTTC. This encodes CAWDPGQEGEQYF. The entire variable domain, with the rest obtained from reference TRBV30 and TRBJ2-7, is as follows: SQTIHQWPATLVQPVGSPLSLECTVEGTSNPNLYWYRQAAGRGLQLLFYSVGIGQISSEVPQNLSASRPQDRQFILSSKKLLLSDSGFYLCAWDPGQEGEQYFGPGTRLTVT.

This clone showed up just once. CDR3 nucleotide sequence: TGTGCCAGCAGCCAAGGGTCTCGGGGGTCCAACACTGAAGCTTTCTTT. It yields the protein CASSQGSRGSNTEAFF. The rearrangement links TRBV14 to TRBJ1-1; TRBD1 might be the D (5 bases). The CDR3 has 16 residues. V lost 1 base, J lost 2 bases, and 14 bases lay in between. CDR1 and CDR2 from the germline V gene are SGHDN and FVKESK.

CDR3 coding DNA: TGTGCCAGCAGTTTAGTCGGACTAGCGGGAGGGGTTACGGACAATGAGCAGTTCTTC. Encoded protein: CASSLVGLAGGVTDNEQFF. This chain uses TRBV27 with TRBJ2-1; TRBD2 aligns across 15 bases. Germline CDR1 MNHEY, CDR2 SMNVEV (reference sequence). The CDR3 loop spans 19 amino acids. V lost 2 bases, J lost 5 bases, and 10 bases stayed unmatched.

This chain links TRBV6-5 with TRBJ2-1, with D possibly matching TRBD1 (5 bases). Looked up from germline, CDR1 is MNHEY and CDR2 is SVGAGI. Between the trimmed V and J ends, which lost 10 bases and 5 bases, there was a span of 15 bases. The CDR3 runs to 13 residues. CDR3 nucleotide sequence: TGTGCCACACGAAGGGGTGTGGACAATGAGCAGTTCTTC. As protein: CATRRGVDNEQFF.

The CDR3: CASSYGGGGNNQPQHF. The CDR3 region has the DNA TGTGCCAGCAGCTATGGGGGCGGGGGGAACAATCAGCCCCAGCATTTT. The V and J genes are TRBV7-2 and TRBJ1-5, with TRBD1 as a possible D gene (6 bases). V was cut by 4 bases and J by 3 bases, with 16 bases left in between. The CDR3 is 16 amino acids. The germline gives CDR1 SGHTA, CDR2 FQGNSA.

The rearrangement uses TRBV14 and TRBJ2-3, with 8 bases lining up with TRBD1. J gave up 0 bases and V 6 bases, and 17 bases lay outside the gene matches. This CDR3 region has 19 residues. Germline V CDR1 and CDR2: SGHDN, FVKESK. CDR3 sequence reads: CASSPLPGQGPTSTDTQYF. In DNA, the CDR3 is TGTGCCAGCAGTCCCCTACCTGGACAGGGCCCTACTAGCACAGATACGCAGTATTTT.

The CDR3 bases are TGTGCCAGCAGCCCCCGGACAGGGACGATCTCCAATGAGCAGTTCTTC. Encoded protein: CASSPRTGTISNEQFF. The chain links TRBV11-1 to TRBJ2-1; TRBD1 matches 8 bases. Germline trimming cut 5 bases from V and 6 bases from J; bases unmatched to any gene: 12. The CDR3 extends over 16 amino acids. CDR1 and CDR2 (germline): SGHAT, FQDESV (reference sequence). The whole variable domain, remainder taken from reference TRBV11-1 and TRBJ2-1, is EAEVAQSPRYKITEKSQAVAFWCDPISGHATLYWYRQILGQGPELLVQFQDESVVDDSQLPKDRFSAERLKGVDSTLKIQPAELGDSAMYLCASSPRTGTISNEQFFGPGTRLTVL.

The J gene is TRBJ2-5, the V gene TRBV24-1, with 8 bases identical to TRBD1. This CDR3 is 16 amino acids long. Germline assignment: CDR1 KGHDR and CDR2 SFDVKD. Unmatched junction bases numbered 11, after V lost 4 bases and J lost 5 bases. The CDR3 DNA reads TGTGCCACCAGTGACCCCCGGGCAGGGGGCGCGGAGACCCAGTACTTC. It specifies CATSDPRAGGAETQYF.

This chain uses TRBV2 with TRBJ2-3; D ambiguous. From germline, CDR1 is SNHLY and CDR2 FYNNEI. CDR3 length: 15 residues. With 6 bases removed from V and 0 bases from J, the gap between germline ends came to 13 bases. Here the CDR3 reads CASSWRNPSTDTQYF. CDR3 in DNA: TGTGCCAGCAGCTGGCGGAACCCTAGCACAGATACGCAGTATTTT. Variable domain in full (rest from reference TRBV2 and TRBJ2-3): EPEVTQTPSHQVTQMGQEVILRCVPISNHLYFYWYRQILGQKVEFLVSFYNNEISEKSEIFDDQFSVERPDGSNFTLKIRSTKLEDSAMYFCASSWRNPSTDTQYFGPGTRLTVL.

J is TRBJ1-3 and V is TRBV12-3 or TRBV12-4; D gene ambiguous. CDR3 length equals 13 residues. Trimming cost V 6 bases and J 4 bases, with 10 bases left between them. CDR3 in amino acids: CASSRFEGNTIYF. In DNA, the CDR3 is TGTGCCAGCAGCCGCTTCGAGGGAAACACCATATATTTT.

This chain connects TRBV5-8 to TRBJ1-4, with 7 bases lining up with TRBD1. The CDR3 contains 14 residues. CDR1 and CDR2 (germline): SGHTS, YDEGEE. V shed 4 bases, J shed 8 bases, and the junction held 8 bases outside the gene matches. DNA for the CDR3: TGTGCCAGCAGCCTGGAGGGGGCAGACGAAAAACTGTTTTTT. This sequence encodes CASSLEGADEKLFF.

This clone was recorded only once. The chain employs TRBV6-5 and TRBJ1-2; 10 positions match TRBD1. V gave up 8 bases and J gave up 8 bases; unmatched junction bases: 5. Germline lookup yields CDR1 MNHEY and CDR2 SVGAGI. The CDR3 consists of 12 residues. CDR3 DNA sequence: TGTGCCAGCGGACAGGGGGAGTACGGCTACACCTTC. Its translation is CASGQGEYGYTF.

The chain is built from TRBV30 and TRBJ1-1; 9 bases are a match to TRBD1. Germline V gene sequence: CDR1 GTSNPN, CDR2 SVGIG (reference sequence). CDR3 length: 15 amino acids. Trimming took 3 bases from V and 1 from J; bases not matched to a gene: 6. Here the CDR3 reads CAWRLPGQGNTEAFF. CDR3 sequence (DNA): TGTGCCTGGAGGCTCCCGGGACAGGGGAACACTGAAGCTTTCTTT.

The CDR3 DNA is TGCAGTGCTCCCGGCTATGGCTACACCTTC. Protein product: CSAPGYGYTF. The rearrangement links TRBV20-1 to TRBJ1-2; D uncertain. The CDR3 sequence is 10 residues long. V lost 5 bases and J lost 4, with 5 bases in between. Germline loops: CDR1 DFQATT, CDR2 SNEGSKA (reference sequence).

This chain uses TRBV5-1 with TRBJ1-1; no firm D call. This CDR3 comprises 14 residues. The germline V gene encodes CDR1 SGHRS and CDR2 YFSETQ. V lost 1 base, J lost 3 bases, and 10 bases lay in between. The CDR3 nucleotides are TGCGCCAGCAGCTTGAGGGTCGGGGACACTGAAGCTTTCTTT. Protein product: CASSLRVGDTEAFF.

To note about this clone: This CDR3 fails to terminate in the conserved phenylalanine or tryptophan, so it likely reflects a read error. The DNA is left out, because the CDR3 cannot be placed on it with certainty; the CDR3 is given as TCRdb lists it. This chain joins TRBV30 and TRBJ2-3; TRBD2 is the table's D call, not checked against the DNA. CDR1 and CDR2 from the germline V gene are GTSNPN and SVGIG (reference sequence). The length of the CDR3 is 16 amino acids, counting both ends. The CDR3 loop is CAWSPPAGQGGRALGS.

This clone showed up just a few times. The J gene is TRBJ2-2, the V gene TRBV3-1 (or the pseudogene TRBV3-2); 9 bases are a match to TRBD2. CDR1 is LGHDT, CDR2 YNNKEL, per germline (reference sequence). The CDR3 length is 17 residues. Unmatched junction bases numbered 7, after V lost 4 bases and J lost 1 base. This CDR3 reads CASSRHSSGGNTGELFF. CDR3 bases: TGTGCCAGCAGCCGCCATAGTAGCGGGGGGAACACCGGGGAGCTGTTTTTT.

V gene TRBV19 combines with J gene TRBJ1-2; TRBD1 matches at 10 bases. This CDR3 spans 16 amino acids. V was pared by 5 bases and J by 4 bases, with 10 bases of the junction left unmatched. The germline gives CDR1 LNHDA, CDR2 SQIVND (reference sequence). The CDR3 is CASSSSGTGAVYGYTF. CDR3 sequence (DNA): TGTGCCAGTAGTTCCTCCGGGACAGGGGCCGTCTATGGCTACACCTTC.

The chain uses TRBV5-1 and TRBJ2-2; 11 bases map to TRBD2. CDR1 is SGHRS, CDR2 YFSETQ, per germline. The CDR3 covers 16 residues. Unmatched junction bases numbered 8, after V lost 4 bases and J lost 6 bases. CDR3 amino acids: CASSRGLAVSAGELFF. CDR3 coding DNA: TGCGCCAGCAGCCGGGGACTAGCGGTCAGCGCCGGGGAGCTGTTTTTT.

The chain carries TRBV4-1 and TRBJ1-2; D perhaps matches TRBD1 (6 bases). Germline CDR1 reads MGHRA; CDR2 reads YSYEKL. Trimming left V 4 bases short and J 3 bases short, with 15 bases between. The length of the CDR3 is 15 residues. CDR3 DNA: TGCGCCAGCAGCCCCATAAACAGGGCTGACTATGGCTACACCTTC. Residues: CASSPINRADYGYTF.

The V and J genes are TRBV29-1 and TRBJ1-2; 8 nucleotides match TRBD1. The V and J ends lost 6 bases and 6 bases, in that order; junction bases with no gene match: 9. The length of the CDR3 is 13 residues. Germline V CDR1 and CDR2: SQVTM, ANQGSEA. CDR3 coding DNA: TGCAGCGTCGAGAAAGGACAGGGTCATGGCTACACCTTC. It is translated as CSVEKGQGHGYTF.

This chain links TRBV19 with TRBJ2-2, with D possibly being TRBD1 (6 bases). The V and J ends lost 6 bases and 4 bases respectively, with 12 bases between them. This CDR3 is built from 14 residues. Germline V gene lookup returns CDR1 LNHDA and CDR2 SQIVND (reference sequence). The CDR3 here is CASRKNRVTGELFF. CDR3 nucleotide sequence: TGTGCCAGTAGGAAAAACAGGGTCACCGGGGAGCTGTTTTTT.

This chain links TRBV24-1 with TRBJ2-7; D perhaps matches TRBD2 (6 bases). The CDR3 has 16 amino acids. The germline V gene has CDR1 KGHDR and CDR2 SFDVKD. V gave up 2 bases and J gave up 2 bases, with 15 bases separating them. The CDR3 loop is CATSDSGGSGTYEQYF. CDR3 coding DNA: TGTGCCACCAGTGATTCGGGCGGTAGCGGAACCTACGAGCAGTACTTC.

The chain couples TRBV29-1 to TRBJ2-1; a possible D gene is TRBD2 (6 bases). The CDR3 is 15 amino acids. Germline V CDR1 and CDR2: SQVTM, ANQGSEA. V lost 2 bases, J lost 6 bases, and 17 bases lay in between. DNA for the CDR3: TGCAGCGTTGAACCTGGAGGGAGTAGCCGCAATGAGCAGTTCTTC. Its translation: CSVEPGGSSRNEQFF.

This sequence joins TRBV27 and TRBJ2-7; 7 bases are shared with TRBD2. The CDR3 is 14 residues long. Germline lookup yields CDR1 MNHEY and CDR2 SMNVEV (reference sequence). With 1 base clipped from V and 6 bases from J, the junction kept 6 bases outside the gene matches. DNA of the CDR3: TGTGCCAGCAGTTTATACGGGGGAGGGTTCGAGCAGTACTTC. The encoded protein is CASSLYGGGFEQYF.

This sequence joins TRBV9 and TRBJ2-7, with a weak D call TRBD1 (7 bases). The CDR3 runs to 13 residues. Germline V CDR1 and CDR2: SGDLS, YYNGEE. The V end lost 4 bases, the J end lost 4 bases, and 12 bases lay between the germline ends. CDR3 amino acids: CASSQGGVYEQYF. The CDR3 DNA is TGTGCCAGCAGCCAGGGGGGAGTATACGAGCAGTACTTC.